The entry that follows covers one T cell receptor beta chain sequence. What it binds is unknown. The study ran its PCR with 60 Vbeta and 13 Jbeta primers. Using immunoSEQ multiplex PCR, the repertoire was profiled, and TCRdb retains in-frame clones only, with some absent. The table has about 160,000 clones, roughly 80% seen once; the top ten hold approximately 1.3%. The CDR3 runs to 15 residues. With 4 bases removed from V and 2 bases from J, the gap between germline ends came to 15 bases. Germline CDR1 reads SGHRS; CDR2 reads YFSETQ. The source of the sample is a study of cytomegalovirus exposure and HLA in healthy donors. Broader study findings: HLA allele associations emerged for around 15,000 TCR beta sequences in a later analysis, at 0.05 false discovery rate.

The sequencing input was PBMCs. This chain links TRBV5-1 with TRBJ1-2; perhaps TRBD1 as D (6 bases). This TCR was recovered from a man aged 25 to 45 in good health and CMV-seronegative. This CDR3 is CASSGGYRENYGYTF. Written as DNA, the CDR3 is TGCGCCAGCAGCGGGGGCTACAGGGAAAACTATGGCTACACCTTC.